The next 24 T cell receptor beta chains were all read from a single sample in a study of control samples from healthy donors and cancer patients. Sequencing used immunoSEQ multiplex PCR; TCRdb keeps in-frame clones, though not all of them. The sample yields 150,000 to 200,000 clones, roughly 90% seen once. Sequenced: blood. The origin of the receptors is a woman between 45 and 60 years old in good health.

The gene calls are TRBV19 and TRBJ1-2; D is ambiguous. The ends were cut back, 0 bases at V and 4 bases at J, with 18 bases in the middle. This CDR3 has 17 residues. Germline loops: CDR1 LNHDA, CDR2 SQIVND (reference sequence). The CDR3 DNA follows: TGTGCCAGTAGTATAGATCTCTCGGAAGGGCGCTTCTATGGCTACACCTTC. It yields the protein CASSIDLSEGRFYGYTF.

The rearrangement links TRBV7-9 to TRBJ1-2, with 8 bases aligning to TRBD1. V lost 1 base, J lost 7 bases, and 5 bases stayed unmatched. The CDR3 runs to 14 residues. From germline, CDR1 is SEHNR and CDR2 FQNEAQ (reference sequence). The CDR3 DNA sequence: TGTGCCAGCAGCTTAGATCAGGGGGCAAGTGGCTACACCTTC. It translates to CASSLDQGASGYTF.

The gene calls are TRBV30 and TRBJ1-1, with D tentatively TRBD1 (5 bases). The germline V gene encodes CDR1 GTSNPN and CDR2 SVGIG (reference sequence). The CDR3 length is 15 residues. V lost 5 bases to trimming and J lost 1 base, with 17 bases between them. CDR3 in DNA: TGTGCCTGGCCCAAGAGGCGAAGGGGGAACACTGAAGCTTTCTTT. This gives the protein CAWPKRRRGNTEAFF.

The CDR3 nucleotides read TGTGCCAGCAGTTTAGGGGGGGGCGCTAATGAAAAACTGTTTTTT. This gives the protein CASSLGGGANEKLFF. This sequence joins TRBV28 and TRBJ1-4, with a tentative D call TRBD1 (6 bases). The length of the CDR3 is 15 residues. Germline V lookup: CDR1 MDHEN, CDR2 SYDVKM. Trimming took 2 bases from V and 3 from J, leaving 10 bases between them. Using reference TRBV28 and TRBJ1-4 for the parts outside the CDR3, the full variable domain is DVKVTQSSRYLVKRTGEKVFLECVQDMDHENMFWYRQDPGLGLRLIYFSYDVKMKEKGDIPEGYSVSREKKERFSLILESASTNQTSMYLCASSLGGGANEKLFFGSGTQLSVL.

The V and J genes are TRBV3-1 (or the pseudogene TRBV3-2) and TRBJ2-5; 11 bases are a match to TRBD2. V lost 5 bases and J lost 5; bases outside the gene matches: 7. Germline-derived CDR1 and CDR2 are LGHDT and YNNKEL (reference sequence). The CDR3 is made up of 15 amino acids. This chain's CDR3 is CASSSSGGRAETQYF. CDR3 coding DNA: TGTGCCAGCAGCTCTAGCGGGGGGCGAGCCGAGACCCAGTACTTC.

The V gene is TRBV3-1 (or the pseudogene TRBV3-2), the J gene TRBJ1-1; D might be TRBD1 (5 bases). CDR1 and CDR2 from the germline V gene are LGHDT and YNNKEL (reference sequence). The V gene lost 4 bases and the J gene lost 10 bases, with 19 bases spanning the gap. The CDR3 is 14 residues long. CDR3 in DNA: TGTGCCAGCAGCCTTCGATTAGGGGTGTATGGAGCTTTCTTT. This sequence encodes CASSLRLGVYGAFF.

The V gene is TRBV5-4, the J gene TRBJ1-4, with 7 bases aligning to TRBD1. The CDR3 runs to 14 residues. CDR1 is SGHNT and CDR2 is YYREEE in the germline V gene (reference sequence). The V and J ends lost 6 bases and 7 bases, in that order; junction bases with no gene match: 9. The CDR3 DNA reads TGTGCCAGCACCGAGACAGGGAGGGCTGAAAAACTGTTTTTT. Protein product: CASTETGRAEKLFF. Based on the CDR3 plus reference TRBV5-4 and TRBJ1-4, the full variable domain is ETGVTQSPTHLIKTRGQQVTLRCSSQSGHNTVSWYQQALGQGPQFIFQYYREEENGRGNFPPRFSGLQFPNYSSELNVNALELDDSALYLCASTETGRAEKLFFGSGTQLSVL.

The gene calls are TRBV7-9 and TRBJ2-2; D is uncertain. The CDR3 is 16 residues long. Trimming pared 5 bases from V and 0 bases from J, leaving 13 bases between. Germline CDR1 reads SEHNR; CDR2 reads FQNEAQ (reference sequence). CDR3 loop: CASSRLMGSNTGELFF. CDR3 coding DNA: TGTGCCAGCAGCCGGCTGATGGGGTCGAACACCGGGGAGCTGTTTTTT.

The chain is built from TRBV7-2 and TRBJ2-4; TRBD2 is a possible D gene (5 bases). Trimming took 1 base from V and 3 from J, leaving 10 bases between them. This CDR3 contains 15 residues. Germline CDR1 SGHTA, CDR2 FQGNSA. The CDR3, as DNA: TGTGCCAGCAGCTTAGGAGGGAGCAACAAAAACATTCAGTACTTC. Translated: CASSLGGSNKNIQYF.

The rearrangement links TRBV6-2 or TRBV6-3 to TRBJ1-1; TRBD1 is a possible D gene (6 bases). Trimming removed 6 bases at V and 6 bases at J, with 14 bases between. Germline V gene sequence: CDR1 MNHEY, CDR2 SVGEGT. This CDR3 has 13 residues. DNA for the CDR3: TGTGCCAGCAGCCAAGGGGGGGGCGCTGAAGCTTTCTTT. This codes for CASSQGGGAEAFF.

The gene calls are TRBV19 and TRBJ1-1; D is perhaps TRBD1 (6 bases). V was shortened by 4 bases and J by 3 bases, with 12 bases between the two germline ends. From germline, CDR1 is LNHDA and CDR2 SQIVND (reference sequence). The CDR3 length is 14 residues. The CDR3 bases are TGTGCCAGTAGTAAAACAGGGATTTACACTGAAGCTTTCTTT. Translating it yields CASSKTGIYTEAFF.

A single count supports this clone. The chain employs TRBV29-1 and TRBJ2-1, with 11 bases lining up with TRBD1. Germline V lookup: CDR1 SQVTM, CDR2 ANQGSEA. The V gene end was trimmed by 6 bases and the J gene end by 6 bases; junction bases not matched to a gene: 7. This CDR3 is 14 amino acids long. CDR3 in amino acids: CSVRTGGKTNEQFF. The CDR3 DNA sequence: TGCAGCGTACGGACAGGGGGCAAAACCAATGAGCAGTTCTTC.

This clone was detected only once. The chain has TRBV5-6 and TRBJ1-2, with D maybe TRBD1 (5 bases). This CDR3 is 14 amino acids long. The germline V gene encodes CDR1 SGHDT and CDR2 YYEEEE. V gave up 2 bases and J gave up 4 bases, with 12 bases separating them. The CDR3 loop reads CASSLRGGGYGYTF. The CDR3 nucleotides are TGTGCCAGCAGCTTACGGGGTGGGGGCTATGGCTACACCTTC.

The chain uses TRBV29-1 and TRBJ1-3; D is perhaps TRBD1 (5 bases). The V end lost 4 bases, the J end lost 4 bases, and 11 bases lay between the germline ends. The CDR3 covers 13 residues. CDR1 and CDR2 (germline): SQVTM, ANQGSEA. The chain's CDR3 is CSVVGAYGNTIYF. The CDR3 nucleotides read TGCAGCGTTGTCGGGGCTTACGGAAACACCATATATTTT.

The chain couples TRBV6-5 to TRBJ1-2; D might be TRBD1 (5 bases). Germline loops: CDR1 MNHEY, CDR2 SVGAGI. V was shortened by 8 bases and J by 8 bases, with 21 bases between the two germline ends. The CDR3 runs to 14 residues. The chain's CDR3 is CASSSPPGSGGYTF. The CDR3, as DNA: TGTGCCAGCTCCTCCCCGCCGGGGTCAGGGGGCTACACCTTC.

This chain links TRBV29-1 with TRBJ1-1; D remains unclear. The CDR3 totals 11 residues. V was cut by 2 bases and J by 11 bases, with 12 bases left in between. Germline V gene data show CDR1 as SQVTM and CDR2 as ANQGSEA. CDR3 bases: TGCAGCGTTGAACGCTCGGCAGGCGCTTTCTTT. This gives the protein CSVERSAGAFF.

This chain links TRBV7-6 with TRBJ2-3; unclear D gene. V lost 0 bases, J lost 4 bases, and 8 bases lay in between. This CDR3 has 14 amino acids. Germline V gene lookup returns CDR1 SGHVS and CDR2 FNYEAQ. In DNA form, the CDR3 reads TGTGCCAGCAGCTTAGCGCCAGGTTCAGATACGCAGTATTTT. Translation: CASSLAPGSDTQYF.

V and J are TRBV28 and TRBJ1-1; maybe TRBD1 (6 bases). The CDR3 is made up of 15 amino acids. Trimming stripped 10 bases from V and 4 bases from J, with 22 bases between. Germline V lookup: CDR1 MDHEN, CDR2 SYDVKM. The CDR3 region is CANSVTGWGGTEAFF. CDR3 sequence (DNA): TGTGCCAACTCAGTAACAGGGTGGGGAGGCACTGAAGCTTTCTTT.

This chain uses TRBV5-4 with TRBJ1-1; D is possibly TRBD1 (5 bases). Trimming cost V 2 bases and J 2 bases, with 10 bases left between them. CDR3 length: 14 residues. CDR1 is SGHNT and CDR2 is YYREEE in the germline V gene (reference sequence). CDR3 nucleotide sequence: TGTGCCAGCAGCTTAGGGACGGGAAACACTGAAGCTTTCTTT. Protein product: CASSLGTGNTEAFF.

This chain uses TRBV28 with TRBJ1-1; unclear D gene. Germline lookup yields CDR1 MDHEN and CDR2 SYDVKM. The CDR3 extends over 14 amino acids. V was shortened by 4 bases and J by 6 bases, with 15 bases between the two germline ends. The DNA for the CDR3 is TGTGCCAGCAGTTCCGCGGCGATGATCGCTGAAGCTTTCTTT. Protein: CASSSAAMIAEAFF.

V gene TRBV5-1 combines with J gene TRBJ2-7; 8 positions match TRBD1. The ends lost 0 bases at V and 4 bases at J; junction bases unmatched: 12. From germline, CDR1 is SGHRS and CDR2 YFSETQ. The CDR3 is 17 amino acids. Here the CDR3 reads CASSLDDSGTGLYEQYF. The CDR3 DNA reads TGCGCCAGCAGCTTGGATGATTCTGGGACAGGCTTGTACGAGCAGTACTTC.

Turning to this clone: The sample has other DNA sequences that encode this CDR3 too. V usage is TRBV12-3 or TRBV12-4 and J usage is TRBJ1-1; D not certain. V was shortened by 6 bases and J by 2 bases, with 4 bases between the two germline ends. The CDR3 is made up of 11 amino acids. The CDR3 nucleotides read TGTGCCAGCAGGTCCAACACTGAAGCTTTCTTT. Translation gives CASRSNTEAFF.

The chain carries TRBV4-1 and TRBJ2-2, with D perhaps being TRBD1 or TRBD2 (6 bases each). Trimming pared 8 bases from V and 2 bases from J, leaving 21 bases between. The CDR3 is 17 residues long. The germline CDR1 and CDR2 sequences are MGHRA and YSYEKL. The DNA of the CDR3 is TGCGCCAGCTATGGGGGGCCGCGCAATAGAAACACCGGGGAGCTGTTTTTT. The encoded protein is CASYGGPRNRNTGELFF.

The table lists this clone with a count of one. The rearrangement uses TRBV19 and TRBJ2-3; the D is unclear. Per germline, CDR1 LNHDA and CDR2 SQIVND (reference sequence). The V gene lost 5 bases and the J gene lost 7 bases, with 10 bases spanning the gap. The CDR3 totals 12 residues. This chain's CDR3 is CASSLPGYTQYF. CDR3 bases: TGTGCCAGTAGTCTCCCGGGCTATACGCAGTATTTT.